The 28 T cell receptor beta chains below were found in one sample sequenced in a study of cytomegalovirus exposure and HLA in healthy donors. The study ran its PCR with 60 Vbeta and 13 Jbeta primers. Using immunoSEQ multiplex PCR, the repertoire was profiled, and TCRdb retains in-frame clones only, with some absent. The sample consists of more than 95,000 clones, under 85% of them appearing once. The sequenced sample was PBMCs. Every receptor here comes from a man aged 30-40 years in good health and CMV-seronegative.

CDR3 coding DNA: TGCGCCAGCAGCGACTACAATGGAATGCAAGAGACCCAGTACTTC. This sequence encodes CASSDYNGMQETQYF. This rearrangement joins TRBV5-1 to TRBJ2-5; a weak D match, TRBD2 (5 bases). This CDR3 has 15 amino acids. Per germline, CDR1 SGHRS and CDR2 YFSETQ. V gave up 4 bases and J gave up 2 bases, with 15 bases separating them.

This clone was detected only a few times. The chain uses TRBV29-1 and TRBJ1-1; D gene ambiguous. CDR1 SQVTM and CDR2 ANQGSEA come from the germline V gene. V was trimmed by 6 bases and J by 0 bases, leaving 11 bases between them. This CDR3 comprises 13 residues. This CDR3 is CSVEKMMNTEAFF. The CDR3, as DNA: TGCAGCGTAGAGAAAATGATGAACACTGAAGCTTTCTTT. Complete variable domain (other parts from reference TRBV29-1 and TRBJ1-1): SAVISQKPSRDICQRGTSLTIQCQVDSQVTMMFWYRQQPGQSLTLIATANQGSEATYESGFVIDKFPISRPNLTFSTLTVSNMSPEDSSIYLCSVEKMMNTEAFFGQGTRLTVV.

The V call is TRBV25-1, the J call TRBJ1-4; 8 bases are a match to TRBD1. J lost 7 bases, V lost 6 bases, and 7 bases had no gene match. The CDR3 is 14 amino acids. Germline CDR1 and CDR2: MGHDK and SYGVNS. CDR3 sequence reads: CASRSDRDTEKLFF. The DNA of the CDR3 is TGTGCCAGCAGATCGGACAGGGATACTGAAAAACTGTTTTTT.

This CDR3 reads CASSDSGTGYEQYF. The CDR3 region has the DNA TGCGCCAGCAGCGATTCCGGGACAGGATACGAGCAGTACTTC. The chain recombines TRBV5-1 with TRBJ2-7; 8 bases are shared with TRBD1. Germline V CDR1 and CDR2: SGHRS, YFSETQ. Trimming cost V 4 bases and J 4 bases; bases outside gene matches: 7. CDR3 length: 14 residues.

This rearrangement joins TRBV18 to TRBJ2-7, with 8 bases identical to TRBD1. With 3 bases clipped from V and 3 bases from J, the junction kept 4 bases outside the gene matches. This CDR3 spans 14 amino acids. Germline V gene sequence: CDR1 KGHSH, CDR2 LQKENI. For the CDR3, the DNA is TGTGCCAGCTCACCCGGACAGGGTGACTACGAGCAGTACTTC. This translates into CASSPGQGDYEQYF.

This chain uses TRBV29-1 with TRBJ2-1; 7 bases align to TRBD1. Trimming removed 6 bases from V and 7 bases from J; junction bases left unmatched: 9. Germline V gives CDR1 SQVTM, CDR2 ANQGSEA. This CDR3 comprises 13 residues. This chain's CDR3 is CSVRTTGKNEQFF. The CDR3 DNA is TGCAGCGTAAGGACGACAGGGAAAAATGAGCAGTTCTTC.

This clone was observed a handful of times. The chain uses TRBV2 and TRBJ2-7; 7 nucleotides agree with TRBD1. V lost 5 bases, J lost 0 bases, and 13 bases stayed unmatched. This CDR3 region has 17 residues. Germline lookup yields CDR1 SNHLY and CDR2 FYNNEI. DNA of the CDR3: TGTGCCAGCAGTCTACTCCTCCTACAGGGGAGCTCCTACGAGCAGTACTTC. The encoded protein is CASSLLLLQGSSYEQYF.

This chain's CDR3 is CASSKYLLAGDGKTQYF. The CDR3 coding sequence is TGTGCCAGTAGTAAATACCTACTAGCGGGGGACGGGAAGACCCAGTACTTC. The J gene is TRBJ2-5, the V gene TRBV19; 11 nucleotides line up with TRBD2. V trimming: 4 bases; J trimming: 6 bases; junction bases outside the gene matches: 13. This CDR3 has 17 amino acids. Germline V gives CDR1 LNHDA, CDR2 SQIVND (reference sequence).

This clone has just one count. The rearrangement links TRBV14 to TRBJ2-7; TRBD2 agrees at 8 bases. Per the germline V gene, CDR1 is SGHDN and CDR2 is FVKESK. CDR3 length: 16 amino acids. V trimming: 1 base; J trimming: 3 bases; junction bases outside the gene matches: 8. CDR3 protein: CASSQVSAGDLYEQYF. In DNA form, the CDR3 reads TGTGCCAGCAGCCAAGTGTCAGCGGGAGATCTCTACGAGCAGTACTTC. Complete variable domain (other parts from reference TRBV14 and TRBJ2-7): EAGVTQFPSHSVIEKGQTVTLRCDPISGHDNLYWYRRVMGKEIKFLLHFVKESKQDESGMPNNRFLAERTGGTYSTLKVQPAELEDSGVYFCASSQVSAGDLYEQYFGPGTRLTVT.

The V call is TRBV29-1, the J call TRBJ1-1; TRBD1 matches at 7 bases. The germline CDR1 and CDR2 sequences are SQVTM and ANQGSEA. The CDR3 spans 10 residues. J lost 7 bases, V lost 7 bases, and 3 bases had no gene match. The CDR3: CSAGTVEAFF. In nucleotides, the CDR3 is TGCAGCGCCGGGACAGTTGAAGCTTTCTTT.

This clone was counted only a few times. V gene TRBV4-1 combines with J gene TRBJ1-1; 10 nucleotides match TRBD1. V was clipped by 0 bases and J by 5 bases; unmatched bases: 3. Germline lookup yields CDR1 MGHRA and CDR2 YSYEKL. CDR3 length equals 15 residues. The CDR3 sequence is CASSQDRTGGTEAFF. CDR3 DNA sequence: TGCGCCAGCAGCCAAGATCGGACAGGGGGTACTGAAGCTTTCTTT.

The chain has TRBV2 and TRBJ1-1, with D hard to call. The CDR3 has 12 residues. Germline CDR1 reads SNHLY; CDR2 reads FYNNEI. V was clipped by 7 bases and J by 1 base, with 7 bases between them. Written as DNA, the CDR3 is TGTGCCAGCACCCGGGAGAACACTGAAGCTTTCTTT. Protein sequence: CASTRENTEAFF.

The rearrangement uses TRBV28 and TRBJ2-2; maybe TRBD2 (5 bases). The CDR3 is 13 amino acids. V was cut by 6 bases and J by 7 bases, with 12 bases left in between. Germline CDR1 and CDR2: MDHEN and SYDVKM. The CDR3 DNA follows: TGTGCCAGCAGCTTCGGGGATTTCGGGGAGCTGTTTTTT. This encodes CASSFGDFGELFF.

CDR3 in amino acids: CASSQVFAGGGVQHF. The CDR3 DNA reads TGCGCCAGCAGCCAAGTTTTTGCGGGGGGCGGTGTCCAACATTTT. The V gene is TRBV4-3, the J gene TRBJ1-5, with D perhaps TRBD1 (6 bases). V lost 1 base to trimming and J lost 16 bases, with 23 bases between them. This CDR3 has 15 residues. Germline assignment: CDR1 LGHNA and CDR2 YSLEER.

Here the CDR3 DNA reads TGCGCCAGCAGCCAAGCGATAGCCGGGGGGGCCTACGAGCAGTACTTC. Its protein product is CASSQAIAGGAYEQYF. V is TRBV4-1 and J is TRBJ2-7; 8 bases map to TRBD2. CDR1 and CDR2 from the germline V gene are MGHRA and YSYEKL. The CDR3 contains 16 residues. The ends lost 1 base at V and 2 bases at J; junction bases unmatched: 7.

This chain joins TRBV7-2 and TRBJ1-1, with unresolved D. Germline V CDR1 and CDR2: SGHTA, FQGNSA. V was clipped by 2 bases and J by 1 base, with 8 bases between them. The CDR3 has 14 residues. CDR3 region: CASSLSFWNTEAFF. In nucleotides, the CDR3 is TGTGCCAGCAGCTTATCGTTTTGGAACACTGAAGCTTTCTTT.

This clone was observed a single time. The chain combines TRBV4-1 with TRBJ1-5; a weak D match, TRBD1 (5 bases). This CDR3 spans 19 amino acids. Trimming stripped 0 bases from V and 0 bases from J, with 18 bases between. CDR1 MGHRA and CDR2 YSYEKL come from the germline V gene. The CDR3 is CASSQEHSPRQISNQPQHF. In DNA, the CDR3 is TGCGCCAGCAGCCAAGAACATTCGCCCAGACAGATTAGCAATCAGCCCCAGCATTTT.

The V and J genes are TRBV5-4 and TRBJ2-5; D not resolved. From germline, CDR1 is SGHNT and CDR2 YYREEE (reference sequence). Trimming took off 2 bases at V and 5 bases at J, with 19 bases between the two ends. This CDR3 has 16 residues. The CDR3 region has the DNA TGTGCCAGCAGCTTAGGAGTAGCTTTCGGCCAGGAGACCCAGTACTTC. Its protein is CASSLGVAFGQETQYF.

V and J are TRBV7-8 and TRBJ2-3; D possibly corresponds to TRBD1 (6 bases). CDR1 is SGHVS and CDR2 is FQNEAQ in the germline V gene. V was cut by 1 base and J by 2 bases, with 16 bases left in between. The CDR3 runs 17 residues. Here the CDR3 reads CASSLEQGVDYTDTQYF. The CDR3 nucleotides are TGTGCCAGCAGCTTAGAACAGGGTGTCGACTACACAGATACGCAGTATTTT.

The chain carries TRBV18 and TRBJ2-5; perhaps TRBD1 as D (5 bases). V was shortened by 3 bases and J by 2 bases, with 10 bases between the two germline ends. CDR1 is KGHSH, CDR2 LQKENI, per germline. This CDR3 region has 14 residues. Here the CDR3 reads CASSPGLRQETQYF. The CDR3 DNA follows: TGTGCCAGCTCACCGGGGCTACGACAAGAGACCCAGTACTTC.

V and J are TRBV5-5 and TRBJ1-3; a weak D match, TRBD1 (5 bases). V was cut by 1 base and J by 0 bases, with 17 bases left in between. The CDR3 runs 18 residues. Germline loops: CDR1 SGHKS, CDR2 YYEKEE (reference sequence). The CDR3 reads CASSLQGDQYFSGNTIYF. Here the CDR3 DNA reads TGTGCCAGCAGCTTGCAGGGCGACCAATACTTCTCTGGAAACACCATATATTTT.

This clone has a single count. The J gene is TRBJ1-1, the V gene TRBV7-2; 11 positions match TRBD1. V lost 5 bases and J lost 1; bases outside the gene matches: 12. The CDR3 spans 18 residues. Germline CDR1 and CDR2: SGHTA and FQGNSA. The CDR3 sequence: CASSATYRDRGTNTEAFF. CDR3 DNA sequence: TGTGCCAGCAGCGCCACATACCGGGACAGGGGGACGAACACTGAAGCTTTCTTT.

The chain uses TRBV2 and TRBJ2-3; D not certain. The CDR3 consists of 14 residues. V was trimmed by 8 bases and J by 0 bases, leaving 12 bases between them. Germline CDR1 and CDR2: SNHLY and FYNNEI. CDR3 in DNA: TGTGCCAGCTTACGGTTAGCAAGCACAGATACGCAGTATTTT. Amino acid sequence: CASLRLASTDTQYF. Together with reference TRBV2 and TRBJ2-3, the CDR3 gives the full variable domain: EPEVTQTPSHQVTQMGQEVILRCVPISNHLYFYWYRQILGQKVEFLVSFYNNEISEKSEIFDDQFSVERPDGSNFTLKIRSTKLEDSAMYFCASLRLASTDTQYFGPGTRLTVL.

This clone was seen only once. This sequence joins TRBV30 and TRBJ2-7; 10 bases align to TRBD1. This CDR3 has 14 residues. Germline V gene data show CDR1 as GTSNPN and CDR2 as SVGIG (reference sequence). V gave up 5 bases and J gave up 5 bases; unmatched junction bases: 9. The CDR3 sequence is CAWQSGQGENEQYF. The CDR3 DNA reads as TGTGCCTGGCAAAGTGGACAGGGGGAAAACGAGCAGTACTTC. Full variable domain (missing parts from reference TRBV30 and TRBJ2-7): SQTIHQWPATLVQPVGSPLSLECTVEGTSNPNLYWYRQAAGRGLQLLFYSVGIGQISSEVPQNLSASRPQDRQFILSSKKLLLSDSGFYLCAWQSGQGENEQYFGPGTRLTVT.

A few counts support this clone. The DNA of the CDR3 is TGTGCCATCAGTGGAACGGGACAGGGTGAAAAACTGTTTTTT. Protein: CAISGTGQGEKLFF. The chain has TRBV10-3 and TRBJ1-4; 9 bases are a match to TRBD1. Germline values: CDR1 ENHRY, CDR2 SYGVKD. Unmatched junction bases numbered 4, after V lost 4 bases and J lost 7 bases. The CDR3 sequence is 14 residues long.

CDR3 coding DNA: TGTGCCAGCAGTTACGAGGATTCACCCCTCCACTTT. It specifies CASSYEDSPLHF. This chain joins TRBV6-6 and TRBJ1-6; the D is unclear. Per germline, CDR1 MNHNY and CDR2 SVGAGI (reference sequence). The germline V and J ends were trimmed by 2 bases and 8 bases, with 4 bases remaining between them. The CDR3 spans 12 residues.

This clone was counted a single time. This chain links TRBV10-1 with TRBJ1-1; D gene uncertain. Germline CDR1 and CDR2: WNHNN and SYGVQD (reference sequence). This CDR3 spans 14 amino acids. V was cut by 2 bases and J by 1 base, with 8 bases left in between. The CDR3 bases are TGCGCCAGCAGTGAGAGACTGGCGAACACTGAAGCTTTCTTT. It specifies CASSERLANTEAFF.

In this sample, this clone turned up a few times. This chain connects TRBV11-3 to TRBJ2-3; 9 nucleotides line up with TRBD2. Germline CDR1 reads SGHNT; CDR2 reads YENEEA. This CDR3 contains 17 residues. Unmatched junction bases numbered 8, after V lost 2 bases and J lost 2 bases. This CDR3 reads CASSLSLAGGLTDTQYF. CDR3 DNA sequence: TGTGCCAGCAGCTTAAGTTTGGCGGGGGGGCTCACAGATACGCAGTATTTT. The full variable domain, with the rest looked up from reference TRBV11-3 and TRBJ2-3, is EAGVVQSPRYKIIEKKQPVAFWCNPISGHNTLYWYLQNLGQGPELLIRYENEEAVDDSQLPKDRFSAERLKGVDSTLKIQPAELGDSAVYLCASSLSLAGGLTDTQYFGPGTRLTVL.